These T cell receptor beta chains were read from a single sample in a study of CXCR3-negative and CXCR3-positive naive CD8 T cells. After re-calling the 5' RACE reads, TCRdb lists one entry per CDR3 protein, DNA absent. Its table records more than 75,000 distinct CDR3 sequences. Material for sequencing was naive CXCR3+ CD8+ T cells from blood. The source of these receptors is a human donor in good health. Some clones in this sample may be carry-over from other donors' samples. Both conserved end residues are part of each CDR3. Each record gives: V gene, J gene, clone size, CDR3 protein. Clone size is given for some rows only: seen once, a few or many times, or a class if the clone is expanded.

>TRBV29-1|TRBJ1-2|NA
CSATGGANYGYTF
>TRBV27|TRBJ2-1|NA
CASGRVYNEQFF
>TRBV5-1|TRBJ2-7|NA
CASSNSGVVDEQYF
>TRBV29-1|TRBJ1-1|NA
CSVHSDSNTEAFF
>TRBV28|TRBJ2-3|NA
CACSAVTSGKNADTQYF
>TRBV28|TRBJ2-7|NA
CASRRNDRSSYEQYF
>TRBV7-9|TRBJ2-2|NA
CASSPTQGGNTGELFF
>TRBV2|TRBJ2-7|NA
CASSETGQGFFDERYF
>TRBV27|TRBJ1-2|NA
CASSFDRGYGYTF
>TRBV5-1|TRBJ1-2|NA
CASSDPDRGRTGYTF
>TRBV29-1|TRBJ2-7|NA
CSVEGGADYEQYF
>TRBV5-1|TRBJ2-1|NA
CASSLALAGPSSYNEQFF
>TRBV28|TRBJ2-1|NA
CASRRGGSYNEQFF
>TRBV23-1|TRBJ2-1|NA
CASGRLAGSYNEQFF
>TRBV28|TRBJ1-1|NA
CASSFGQEIFEAFF
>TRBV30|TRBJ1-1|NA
CAWAERSTEAFF
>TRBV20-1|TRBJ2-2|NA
CSAPPLKMAGELFF
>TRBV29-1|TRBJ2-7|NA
CSVAEGYEQYF
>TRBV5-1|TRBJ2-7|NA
CASSSETETYEQYF
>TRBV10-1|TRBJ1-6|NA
CASSESTDGLNSPLHF
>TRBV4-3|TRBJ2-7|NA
CASSQAVTYEQYF
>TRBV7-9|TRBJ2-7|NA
CASSPGDFPYEQYF
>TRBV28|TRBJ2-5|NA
CASSPGTSGGYQETQYF
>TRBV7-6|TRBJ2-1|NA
CASSPSGSLNEQFF
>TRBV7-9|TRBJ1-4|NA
CASSARGGEKLFF
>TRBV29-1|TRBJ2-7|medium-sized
CSVGGSYEQYF
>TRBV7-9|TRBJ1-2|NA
CASSTAGTGNYYGYTF
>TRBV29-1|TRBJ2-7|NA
CSVEDGDYTYEQYF
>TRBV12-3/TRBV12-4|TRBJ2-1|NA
CASSSTGSSYNEQFF
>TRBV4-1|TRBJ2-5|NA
CASSQNYQQETQYF
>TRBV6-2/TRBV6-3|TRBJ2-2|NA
CASSYGGVTGELFF
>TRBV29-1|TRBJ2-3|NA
CSVEGGIGTDTQYF
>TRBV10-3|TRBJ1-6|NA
CAISSGQMSPLHF
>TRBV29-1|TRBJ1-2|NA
CSVRGSSYGYTF
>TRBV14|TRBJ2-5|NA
CASSQESPRQGTQYF
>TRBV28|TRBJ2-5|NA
CASSLWASQETQYF
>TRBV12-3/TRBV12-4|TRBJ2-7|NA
CASSSSGVPAEQYF
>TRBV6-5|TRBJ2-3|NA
CASSYSATGDTQYF
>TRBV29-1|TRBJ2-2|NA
CSAPGNAGELFF
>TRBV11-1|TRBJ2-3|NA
CASSSDGGKMRDRAPYF
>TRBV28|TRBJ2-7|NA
CASSSTSDEQYF
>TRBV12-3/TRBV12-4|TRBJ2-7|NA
CASSSGDHEQYF
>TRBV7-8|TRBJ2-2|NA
CASSLPFGPGELFF
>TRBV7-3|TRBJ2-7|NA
CASSLIPAGLHEQYF
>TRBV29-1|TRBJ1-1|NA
CSVHRGGNTEAFF
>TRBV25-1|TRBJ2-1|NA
CASSEGRGVYNEQFF